The entry below describes one T cell receptor beta chain. Its specificity is not known. The same CDR3 also results from other DNA sequences found in this sample. This entry is derived from a study of cytomegalovirus exposure and HLA in healthy donors. Study results and caveats: Most CMV-associated TCR beta chains were later found to appear HLA-restricted. Being productive about 87% or about 30% of the time was typical of most TCR beta V segments in an earlier analysis.

The PCR used 60 Vbeta and 13 Jbeta primers. Only in-frame clones appear in the TCRdb table, and some are missing; sequencing was by immunoSEQ multiplex PCR. The data contain some 150,000 clones, about three quarters of them singletons. Germline V gene data show CDR1 as MNHEY and CDR2 as SVGAGI. This CDR3 comprises 15 residues. V lost 1 base, J lost 0 bases, and 10 bases lay in between. The donors, nominally healthy at sampling, likely had unrecorded immune exposures. The sequenced sample was PBMCs. This chain connects TRBV6-5 to TRBJ2-7; no clear D. This TCR came from a woman in her thirties in good health and CMV-seronegative. CDR3 DNA: TGTGCCAGCAGTTACTTTGCAGGAAGCTCCTACGAGCAGTACTTC. Protein sequence: CASSYFAGSSYEQYF.